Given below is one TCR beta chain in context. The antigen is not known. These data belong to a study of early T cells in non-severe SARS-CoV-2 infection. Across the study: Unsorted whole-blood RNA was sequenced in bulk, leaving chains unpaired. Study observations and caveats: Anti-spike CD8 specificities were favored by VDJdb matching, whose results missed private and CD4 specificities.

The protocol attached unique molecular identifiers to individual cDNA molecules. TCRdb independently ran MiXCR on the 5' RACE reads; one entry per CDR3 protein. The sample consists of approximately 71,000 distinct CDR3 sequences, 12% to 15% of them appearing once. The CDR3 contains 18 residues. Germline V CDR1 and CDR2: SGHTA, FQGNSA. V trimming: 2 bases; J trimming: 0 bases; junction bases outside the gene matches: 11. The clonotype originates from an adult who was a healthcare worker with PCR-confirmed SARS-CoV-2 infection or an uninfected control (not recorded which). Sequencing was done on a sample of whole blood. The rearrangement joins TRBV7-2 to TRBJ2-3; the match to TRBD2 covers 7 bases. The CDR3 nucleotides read TGTGCCAGCAGCTTACAGGGCGGACTAGGAATTAGCACAGATACGCAGTATTTT. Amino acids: CASSLQGGLGISTDTQYF.